What follows are 18 T cell receptor beta chains derived from one specimen sequenced in a study of blood T cells in healthy people across ages. The use of a sample-barcoded 5' primer and a J-beta primer mix characterized a second PCR of 7 to 11 cycles. TCRdb fed the 5' RACE reads into MiXCR, producing one record per CDR3 protein. Among roughly 1.7 million distinct CDR3 sequences listed, roughly 30% were seen once. Sequenced material: blood. These receptors were taken from a woman aged 25 to 39 in good health.

This chain joins TRBV9 and TRBJ2-7; 7 positions match TRBD2. The germline gives CDR1 SGDLS, CDR2 YYNGEE. V was pared by 4 bases and J by 3 bases, with 7 bases of the junction left unmatched. The length of the CDR3 is 14 residues. The CDR3 region has the DNA TGTGCCAGCAGCCCCATTAGCGGGTTCTACGAGCAGTACTTC. Protein sequence: CASSPISGFYEQYF.

This clonotype was counted a few times. The chain is built from TRBV5-1 and TRBJ2-1, with 10 bases matching TRBD2. Germline V CDR1 and CDR2: SGHRS, YFSETQ. The V and J ends lost 3 bases and 5 bases, in that order; junction bases with no gene match: 11. This CDR3 spans 17 amino acids. CDR3 region: CASSSEILAGMDNEQFF. Here the CDR3 DNA reads TGCGCCAGCAGCTCCGAAATACTAGCGGGAATGGACAATGAGCAGTTCTTC.

There are a few counts of this clonotype. This rearrangement joins TRBV24-1 to TRBJ1-2, with TRBD1 matching 7 bases. V was clipped by 9 bases and J by 7 bases; unmatched bases: 4. CDR1 and CDR2 (germline): KGHDR, SFDVKD. The CDR3 extends over 11 amino acids. This CDR3 is CATEGAGGYTF. CDR3 in DNA: TGTGCCACCGAGGGGGCCGGTGGCTACACCTTC.

The rearrangement links TRBV7-2 to TRBJ2-3; TRBD1 matches at 7 bases. Germline V gene lookup returns CDR1 SGHTA and CDR2 FQGNSA. Losses at the gene ends were 0 bases for V and 2 bases for J; bases not matched to a gene: 8. This CDR3 spans 17 amino acids. Here the CDR3 reads CASSLALGTDLTDTQYF. CDR3 nucleotide sequence: TGTGCCAGCAGCTTAGCACTAGGGACAGACCTCACAGATACGCAGTATTTT.

This clonotype was counted between two and nine times. The CDR3 region is CASSFGRGGRGQETQYF. Here the CDR3 DNA reads TGTGCCAGCAGTTTCGGGCGGGGGGGGAGAGGGCAAGAGACCCAGTACTTC. This rearrangement joins TRBV12-3 or TRBV12-4 to TRBJ2-5; TRBD2 matches 9 bases. V gave up 3 bases and J gave up 2 bases; unmatched junction bases: 10. The CDR3 runs to 17 residues.

J is TRBJ2-3 and V is TRBV5-1; 12 nucleotides agree with TRBD2. With V trimmed by 3 bases and J by 7 bases, 6 bases remained unmatched. The CDR3 covers 15 residues. The germline CDR1 and CDR2 sequences are SGHRS and YFSETQ. The CDR3 reads CASSWTSGDLYTQYF. CDR3 in DNA: TGCGCCAGCAGCTGGACTAGCGGGGACCTATATACGCAGTATTTT.

In regard to this clonotype: A read error may explain this, as a much larger clone is one base away. The V call is TRBV7-2, the J call TRBJ2-5, with 9 positions matching TRBD1. Gene TRBJ2-7 matches the end of the DNA better, so the J call may be wrong. The CDR3 spans 14 residues. Germline V gives CDR1 SGHTA, CDR2 FQGNSA. CDR3 sequence: CASSRDRVGNEQYF. The DNA of the CDR3 is TGTGCCAGCAGCCGGGACAGGGTGGGTAACGAGCAGTACTTC.

V gene TRBV3-1 combines with J gene TRBJ1-5; weak D call: TRBD1 (5 bases). V shed 4 bases and J shed 5 bases, with 12 bases lying between them. The CDR3 sequence is 14 residues long. Germline V gives CDR1 LGHDT, CDR2 YNNKEL (reference sequence). The CDR3, as DNA: TGTGCCAGCAGCCCTACAGGAGCTTATCAGCCCCAGCATTTT. Its translation: CASSPTGAYQPQHF.

The V and J genes are TRBV4-2 and TRBJ2-7, with 7 bases lining up with TRBD2. With 4 bases clipped from V and 2 bases from J, the junction kept 8 bases outside the gene matches. CDR1 and CDR2 (germline): LGHNA, YNFKEQ. The CDR3 sequence is 15 residues long. The CDR3 loop is CASSRETGGPYEQYF. The CDR3, as DNA: TGTGCCAGCAGCCGAGAGACGGGAGGTCCCTACGAGCAGTACTTC.

This clonotype has only a few counts. A junction boundary mismatches the germline segment, possibly from a read error. The chain has TRBV5-1 and TRBJ2-7; D is unclear. Germline CDR1 SGHRS, CDR2 YFSETQ. The CDR3 totals 14 residues. This chain's CDR3 is CAGSSSPGTYEQYF. The CDR3 DNA is TGCGCCGGCAGCTCCAGTCCGGGCACCTACGAGCAGTACTTC.

A single count supports this clonotype. One base away lies a much larger clone, so this may be a sequencing read error. The rearrangement uses TRBV4-1 and TRBJ2-1; D is unresolved. The V and J ends lost 0 bases and 10 bases respectively, with 13 bases between them. The CDR3 is 14 amino acids. CDR1 MGHRA and CDR2 YSYEKL come from the germline V gene. The CDR3 DNA is TGCGCCAGCAGCCAAGATGACATTAGCTACGAGCAGTTCTTC. Amino acid sequence: CASSQDDISYEQFF.

This clonotype has at least ten counts. V gene TRBV11-1 combines with J gene TRBJ2-7; no firm D call. The CDR3 is made up of 15 amino acids. Germline V CDR1 and CDR2: SGHAT, FQDESV (reference sequence). Trimming shortened V by 3 bases and J by 1 base, and 13 bases separated the two germline ends. CDR3 protein: CASSLVGSRSYEQYF. Here the CDR3 DNA reads TGTGCCAGCAGCTTGGTGGGTTCCCGATCCTACGAGCAGTACTTC.

The chain couples TRBV20-1 to TRBJ1-3; maybe TRBD1 (6 bases). The CDR3 runs 15 residues. The ends were cut back, 5 bases at V and 4 bases at J, with 18 bases in the middle. CDR1 and CDR2 (germline): DFQATT, SNEGSKA (reference sequence). CDR3 sequence (DNA): TGCAGTGCTCAATATACCGGGACACCCGGAAACACCATATATTTT. Protein: CSAQYTGTPGNTIYF.

This chain links TRBV7-7 with TRBJ2-3; either TRBD1 or TRBD2 may supply D (6 bases each). V was cut by 2 bases and J by 6 bases, with 12 bases left in between. The CDR3 loop spans 14 amino acids. CDR1 and CDR2 (germline): SSHAT, FNYEAQ (reference sequence). The CDR3 loop is CASSLLGGSDTQYF. The CDR3 nucleotides are TGTGCCAGCAGCTTACTCGGGGGCAGCGATACGCAGTATTTT. Using reference TRBV7-7 and TRBJ2-3 for the parts outside the CDR3, the full variable domain is GAGVSQSPRYKVTKRGQDVTLRCDPISSHATLYWYQQALGQGPEFLTYFNYEAQPDKSGLPSDRFSAERPEGSISTLTIQRTEQRDSAMYRCASSLLGGSDTQYFGPGTRLTVL.

The genes are TRBV10-3 and TRBJ2-3; D assignment may be TRBD1 or TRBD2 (5 bases each). The CDR3 extends over 13 amino acids. V gave up 11 bases and J gave up 2 bases, with 14 bases separating them. Germline V CDR1 and CDR2: ENHRY, SYGVKD. CDR3: CAAGTVDTDTQYF. As DNA, the CDR3 is TGTGCCGCCGGGACGGTCGACACAGATACGCAGTATTTT.

The chain recombines TRBV20-1 with TRBJ2-5; 16 bases line up with TRBD2. After removal of 6 bases from V and 5 bases from J, the junction contained 12 bases not matched to a gene. CDR3 length: 17 amino acids. Germline V lookup: CDR1 DFQATT, CDR2 SNEGSKA (reference sequence). CDR3 coding DNA: TGCAGTGCCCGTCTTGGGACTAGCGGGGGGGCCAGGGAGACCCAGTACTTC. Translating gives CSARLGTSGGARETQYF.

The V and J genes are TRBV11-2 and TRBJ2-7; D is uncertain. The germline V gene encodes CDR1 SGHAT and CDR2 FQNNGV. The length of the CDR3 is 12 residues. The V gene lost 2 bases and the J gene lost 6 bases, with 8 bases spanning the gap. In DNA, the CDR3 is TGTGCCAGCAGCTTACCCCGTCCCGAGCAGTACTTC. Protein product: CASSLPRPEQYF. Supplemented by reference TRBV11-2 and TRBJ2-7, the full variable domain reads EAGVAQSPRYKIIEKRQSVAFWCNPISGHATLYWYQQILGQGPKLLIQFQNNGVVDDSQLPKDRFSAERLKGVDSTLKIQPAKLEDSAVYLCASSLPRPEQYFGPGTRLTVT.

V and J are TRBV5-1 and TRBJ2-7, with 13 nucleotides matching TRBD2. The CDR3 contains 13 residues. V shed 10 bases, J shed 8 bases, and the junction held 9 bases outside the gene matches. CDR1 and CDR2 from the germline V gene are SGHRS and YFSETQ. The CDR3 region is CAPAGLAGKKQYF. The CDR3 nucleotides are TGCGCCCCCGCGGGACTAGCGGGGAAGAAGCAGTACTTC.